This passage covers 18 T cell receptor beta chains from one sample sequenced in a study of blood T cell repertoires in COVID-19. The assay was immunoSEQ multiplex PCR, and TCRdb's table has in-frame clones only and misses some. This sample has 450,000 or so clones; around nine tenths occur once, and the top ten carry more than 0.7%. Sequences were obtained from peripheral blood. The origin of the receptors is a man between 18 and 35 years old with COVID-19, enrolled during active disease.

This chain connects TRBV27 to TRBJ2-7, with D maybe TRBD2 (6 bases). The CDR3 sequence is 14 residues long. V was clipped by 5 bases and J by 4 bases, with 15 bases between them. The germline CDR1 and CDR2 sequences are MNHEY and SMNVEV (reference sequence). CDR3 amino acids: CASSPGLLVYEQYF. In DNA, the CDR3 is TGTGCCAGCAGTCCGGGACTTTTGGTATACGAGCAGTACTTC.

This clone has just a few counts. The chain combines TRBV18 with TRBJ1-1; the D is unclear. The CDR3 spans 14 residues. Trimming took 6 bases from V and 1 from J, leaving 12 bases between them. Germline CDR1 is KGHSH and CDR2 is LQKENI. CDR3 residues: CASSQIRGNTEAFF. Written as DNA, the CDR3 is TGTGCCAGCTCCCAAATTCGGGGGAACACTGAAGCTTTCTTT. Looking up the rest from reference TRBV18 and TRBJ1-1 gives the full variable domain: NAGVMQNPRHLVRRRGQEARLRCSPMKGHSHVYWYRQLPEEGLKFMVYLQKENIIDESGMPKERFSAEFPKEGPSILRIQQVVRGDSAAYFCASSQIRGNTEAFFGQGTRLTVV.

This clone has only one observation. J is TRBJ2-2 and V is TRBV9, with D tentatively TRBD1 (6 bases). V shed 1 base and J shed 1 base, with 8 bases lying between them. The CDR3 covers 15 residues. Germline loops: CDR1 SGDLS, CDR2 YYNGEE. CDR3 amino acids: CASSVRGWNTGELFF. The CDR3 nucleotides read TGTGCCAGCAGCGTAAGGGGGTGGAACACCGGGGAGCTGTTTTTT.

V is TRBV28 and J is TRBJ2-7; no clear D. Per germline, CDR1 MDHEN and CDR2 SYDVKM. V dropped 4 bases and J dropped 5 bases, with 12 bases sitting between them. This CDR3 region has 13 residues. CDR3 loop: CASSSHSEDEQYF. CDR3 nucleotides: TGTGCCAGCAGTTCCCACTCTGAGGACGAGCAGTACTTC.

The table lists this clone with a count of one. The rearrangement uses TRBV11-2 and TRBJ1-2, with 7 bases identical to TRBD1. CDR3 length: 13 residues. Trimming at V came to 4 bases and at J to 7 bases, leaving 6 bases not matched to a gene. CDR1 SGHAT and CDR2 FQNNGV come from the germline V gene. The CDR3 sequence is CASSSRQGFGYTF. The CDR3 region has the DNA TGTGCCAGCAGCTCGCGACAGGGTTTTGGCTACACCTTC.

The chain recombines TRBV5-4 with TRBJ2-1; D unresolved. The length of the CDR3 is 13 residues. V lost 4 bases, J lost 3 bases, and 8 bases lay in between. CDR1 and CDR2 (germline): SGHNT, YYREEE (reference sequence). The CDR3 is CASSAYDYNEQFF. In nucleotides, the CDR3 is TGTGCCAGCAGCGCCTATGACTACAATGAGCAGTTCTTC.

CDR3 DNA: TGTGCCAGCAGTGAATTGAGGTCGGGCAGGGGGGACCAAGAGACCCAGTACTTC. Its protein product is CASSELRSGRGDQETQYF. V and J are TRBV25-1 and TRBJ2-5, with D possibly matching TRBD1 (7 bases). V was cut by 1 base and J by 0 bases, with 18 bases left in between. Per the germline V gene, CDR1 is MGHDK and CDR2 is SYGVNS. The CDR3 contains 18 residues. Supplemented by reference TRBV25-1 and TRBJ2-5, the full variable domain reads EADIYQTPRYLVIGTGKKITLECSQTMGHDKMYWYQQDPGMELHLIHYSYGVNSTEKGDLSSESTVSRIRTEHFPLTLESARPSHTSQYLCASSELRSGRGDQETQYFGPGTRLLVL.

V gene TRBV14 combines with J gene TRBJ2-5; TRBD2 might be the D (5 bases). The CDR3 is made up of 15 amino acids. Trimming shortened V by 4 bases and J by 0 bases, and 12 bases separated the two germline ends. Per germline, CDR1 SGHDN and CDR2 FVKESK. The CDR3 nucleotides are TGTGCCAGCAGCCGCGGACCCGGGAACCAAGAGACCCAGTACTTC. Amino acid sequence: CASSRGPGNQETQYF.

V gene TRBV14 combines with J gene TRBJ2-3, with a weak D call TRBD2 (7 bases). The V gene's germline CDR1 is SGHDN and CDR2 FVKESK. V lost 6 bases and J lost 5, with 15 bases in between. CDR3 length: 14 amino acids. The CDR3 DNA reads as TGTGCCAGCAGACGAGGGGGGGAAGGAGATACGCAGTATTTT. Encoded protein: CASRRGGEGDTQYF.

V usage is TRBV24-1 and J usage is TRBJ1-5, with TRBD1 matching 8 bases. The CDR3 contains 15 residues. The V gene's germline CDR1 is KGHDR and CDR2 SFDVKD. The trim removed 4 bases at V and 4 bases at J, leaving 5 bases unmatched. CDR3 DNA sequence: TGTGCCACCAGTGAGGCAGGGGGCCGGAATCAGCCCCAGCATTTT. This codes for CATSEAGGRNQPQHF.

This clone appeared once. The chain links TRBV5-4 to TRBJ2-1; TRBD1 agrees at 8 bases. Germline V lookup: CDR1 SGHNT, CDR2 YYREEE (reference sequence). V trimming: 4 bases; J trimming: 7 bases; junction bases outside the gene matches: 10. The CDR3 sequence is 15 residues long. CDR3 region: CASSTRTGPTNEQFF. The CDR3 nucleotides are TGTGCCAGCAGCACGAGGACAGGGCCAACGAATGAGCAGTTCTTC.

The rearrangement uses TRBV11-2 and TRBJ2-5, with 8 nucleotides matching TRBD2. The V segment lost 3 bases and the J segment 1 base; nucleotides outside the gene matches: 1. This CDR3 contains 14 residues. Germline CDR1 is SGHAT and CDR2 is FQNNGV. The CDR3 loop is CASSFGGVQETQYF. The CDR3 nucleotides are TGTGCCAGCAGCTTCGGGGGGGTCCAAGAGACCCAGTACTTC.

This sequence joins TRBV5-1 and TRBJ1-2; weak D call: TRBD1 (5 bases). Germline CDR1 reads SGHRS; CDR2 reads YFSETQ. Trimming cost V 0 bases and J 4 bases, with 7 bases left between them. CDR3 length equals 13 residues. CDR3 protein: CASSLARAYGYTF. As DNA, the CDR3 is TGCGCCAGCAGCTTGGCCAGGGCCTATGGCTACACCTTC.

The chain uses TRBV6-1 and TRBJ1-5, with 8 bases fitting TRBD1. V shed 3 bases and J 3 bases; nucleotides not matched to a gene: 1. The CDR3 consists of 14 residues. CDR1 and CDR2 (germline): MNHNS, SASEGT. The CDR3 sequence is CASSETGVNQPQHF. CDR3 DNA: TGTGCCAGCAGTGAGACAGGGGTCAATCAGCCCCAGCATTTT.

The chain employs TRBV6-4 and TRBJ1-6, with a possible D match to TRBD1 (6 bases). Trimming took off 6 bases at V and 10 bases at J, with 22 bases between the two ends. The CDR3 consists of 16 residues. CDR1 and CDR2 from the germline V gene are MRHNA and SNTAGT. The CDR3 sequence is CASSWRRDKYPSPLHF. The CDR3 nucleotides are TGTGCCAGCAGCTGGCGCCGGGACAAATATCCGTCACCCCTCCACTTT.

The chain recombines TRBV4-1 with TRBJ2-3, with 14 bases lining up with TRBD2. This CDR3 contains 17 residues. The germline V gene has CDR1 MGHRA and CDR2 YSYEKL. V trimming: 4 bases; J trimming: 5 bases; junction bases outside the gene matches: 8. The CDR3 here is CASSRGLAGEGKDTQYF. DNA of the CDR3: TGCGCCAGCAGCCGGGGACTAGCGGGGGAGGGTAAAGATACGCAGTATTTT.

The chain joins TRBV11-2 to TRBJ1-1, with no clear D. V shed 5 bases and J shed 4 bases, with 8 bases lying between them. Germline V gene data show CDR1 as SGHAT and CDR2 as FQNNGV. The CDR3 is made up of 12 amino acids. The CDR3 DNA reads TGTGCCAGCAGCGGCGGACTCACTGAAGCTTTCTTT. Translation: CASSGGLTEAFF. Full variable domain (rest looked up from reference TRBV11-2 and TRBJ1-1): EAGVAQSPRYKIIEKRQSVAFWCNPISGHATLYWYQQILGQGPKLLIQFQNNGVVDDSQLPKDRFSAERLKGVDSTLKIQPAKLEDSAVYLCASSGGLTEAFFGQGTRLTVV.

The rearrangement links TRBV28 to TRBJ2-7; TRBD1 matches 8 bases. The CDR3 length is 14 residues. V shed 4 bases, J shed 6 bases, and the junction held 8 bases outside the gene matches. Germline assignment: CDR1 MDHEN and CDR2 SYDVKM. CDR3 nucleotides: TGTGCCAGCAGTTCTTTTCAGGGGGCGAGCGAGCAGTACTTC. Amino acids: CASSSFQGASEQYF.